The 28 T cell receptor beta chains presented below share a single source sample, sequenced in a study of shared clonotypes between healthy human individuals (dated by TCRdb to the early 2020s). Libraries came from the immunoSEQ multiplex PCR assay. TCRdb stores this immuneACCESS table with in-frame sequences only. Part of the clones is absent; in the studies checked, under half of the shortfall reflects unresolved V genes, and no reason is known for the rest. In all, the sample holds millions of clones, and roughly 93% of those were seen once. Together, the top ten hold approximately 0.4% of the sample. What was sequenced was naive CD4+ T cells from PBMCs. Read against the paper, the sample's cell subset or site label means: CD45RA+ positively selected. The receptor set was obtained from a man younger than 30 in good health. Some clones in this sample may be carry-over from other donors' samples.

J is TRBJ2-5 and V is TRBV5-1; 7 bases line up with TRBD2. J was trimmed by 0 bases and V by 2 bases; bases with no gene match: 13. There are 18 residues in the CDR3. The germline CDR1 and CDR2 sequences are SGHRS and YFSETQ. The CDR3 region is CASSFLQERLADQETQYF. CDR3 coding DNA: TGCGCCAGCAGCTTTCTTCAGGAGAGGCTAGCGGACCAAGAGACCCAGTACTTC.

CDR3 DNA sequence: TGCAGCGTTGGACCATCGGGGGGAGGGCTTATGTACGAGCAGTACTTC. Protein sequence: CSVGPSGGGLMYEQYF. The V and J genes are TRBV29-1 and TRBJ2-7; 7 nucleotides align to TRBD2. After removal of 4 bases from V and 4 bases from J, the junction contained 16 bases not matched to a gene. CDR1 and CDR2 from the germline V gene are SQVTM and ANQGSEA. This CDR3 has 16 residues.

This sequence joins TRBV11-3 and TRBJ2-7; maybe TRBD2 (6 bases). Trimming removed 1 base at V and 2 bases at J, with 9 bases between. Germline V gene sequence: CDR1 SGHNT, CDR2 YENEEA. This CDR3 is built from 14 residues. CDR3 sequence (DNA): TGTGCCAGCAGCTTAGGGGGCGGGACCTACGAGCAGTACTTC. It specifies CASSLGGGTYEQYF.

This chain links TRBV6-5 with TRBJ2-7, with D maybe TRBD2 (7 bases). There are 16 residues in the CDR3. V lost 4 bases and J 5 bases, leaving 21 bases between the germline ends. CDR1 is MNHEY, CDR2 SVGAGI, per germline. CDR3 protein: CASSSPGAGAWDEQYF. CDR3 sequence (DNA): TGTGCCAGCAGTTCCCCAGGGGCGGGAGCATGGGACGAGCAGTACTTC.

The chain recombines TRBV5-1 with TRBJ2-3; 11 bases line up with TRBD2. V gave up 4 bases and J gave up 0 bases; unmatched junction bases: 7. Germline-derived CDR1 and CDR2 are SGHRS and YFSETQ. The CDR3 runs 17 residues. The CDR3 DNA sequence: TGCGCCAGCAGCCGCCCGACTAGCGGGGATAGCACAGATACGCAGTATTTT. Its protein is CASSRPTSGDSTDTQYF.

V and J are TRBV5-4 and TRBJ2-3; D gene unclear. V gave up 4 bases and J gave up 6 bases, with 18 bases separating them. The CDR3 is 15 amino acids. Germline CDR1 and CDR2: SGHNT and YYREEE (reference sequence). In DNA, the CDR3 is TGTGCCAGCAGCCCCGACGGCCCGGAGACGGATACGCAGTATTTT. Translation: CASSPDGPETDTQYF. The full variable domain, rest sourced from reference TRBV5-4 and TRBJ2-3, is ETGVTQSPTHLIKTRGQQVTLRCSSQSGHNTVSWYQQALGQGPQFIFQYYREEENGRGNFPPRFSGLQFPNYSSELNVNALELDDSALYLCASSPDGPETDTQYFGPGTRLTVL.

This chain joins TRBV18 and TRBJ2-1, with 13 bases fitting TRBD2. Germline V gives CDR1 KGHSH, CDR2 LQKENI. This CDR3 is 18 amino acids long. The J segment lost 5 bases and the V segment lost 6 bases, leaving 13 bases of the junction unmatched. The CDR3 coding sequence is TGTGCCAGCTCTCGACTAGCGGGAGGCCGCCGGGAACACAATGAGCAGTTCTTC. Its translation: CASSRLAGGRREHNEQFF.

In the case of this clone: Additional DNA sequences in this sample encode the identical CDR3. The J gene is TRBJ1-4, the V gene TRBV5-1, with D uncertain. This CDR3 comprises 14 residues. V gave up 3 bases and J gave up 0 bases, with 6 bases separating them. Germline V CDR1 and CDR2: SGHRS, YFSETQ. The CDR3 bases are TGCGCCAGCAGCTGGACTGCAACTAATGAAAAACTGTTTTTT. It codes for CASSWTATNEKLFF.

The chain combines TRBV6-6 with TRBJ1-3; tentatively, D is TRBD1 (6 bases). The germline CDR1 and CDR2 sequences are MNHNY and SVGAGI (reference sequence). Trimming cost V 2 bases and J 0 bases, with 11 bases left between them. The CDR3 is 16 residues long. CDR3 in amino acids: CASSYGQGYSGNTIYF. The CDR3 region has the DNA TGTGCCAGCAGTTACGGCCAGGGGTACTCTGGAAACACCATATATTTT.

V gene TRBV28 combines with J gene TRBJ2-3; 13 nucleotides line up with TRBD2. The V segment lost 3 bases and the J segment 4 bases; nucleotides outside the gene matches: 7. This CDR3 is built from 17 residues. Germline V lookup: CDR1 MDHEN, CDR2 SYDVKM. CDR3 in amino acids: CASSFGLAGAGPDTQYF. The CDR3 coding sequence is TGTGCCAGCAGTTTCGGACTAGCGGGAGCCGGGCCAGATACGCAGTATTTT.

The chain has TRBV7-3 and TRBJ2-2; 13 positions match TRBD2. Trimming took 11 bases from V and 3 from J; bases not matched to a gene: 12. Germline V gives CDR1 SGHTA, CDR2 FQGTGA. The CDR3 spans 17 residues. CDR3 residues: CASATGTSGDYTGELFF. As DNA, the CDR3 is TGTGCCTCAGCCACCGGGACTAGCGGGGACTACACCGGGGAGCTGTTTTTT.

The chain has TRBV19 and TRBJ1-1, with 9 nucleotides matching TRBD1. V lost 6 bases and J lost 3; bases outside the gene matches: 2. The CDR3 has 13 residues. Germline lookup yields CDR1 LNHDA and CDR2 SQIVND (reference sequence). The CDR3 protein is CASRRDRDTEAFF. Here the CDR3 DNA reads TGTGCCAGTAGGCGGGACAGGGACACTGAAGCTTTCTTT.

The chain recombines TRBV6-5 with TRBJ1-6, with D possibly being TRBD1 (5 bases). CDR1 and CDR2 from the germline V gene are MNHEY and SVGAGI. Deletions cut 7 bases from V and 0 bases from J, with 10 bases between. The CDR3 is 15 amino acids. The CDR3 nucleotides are TGTGCCAGCACCCGACAGAGCTCCTATAATTCACCCCTCCACTTT. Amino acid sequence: CASTRQSSYNSPLHF.

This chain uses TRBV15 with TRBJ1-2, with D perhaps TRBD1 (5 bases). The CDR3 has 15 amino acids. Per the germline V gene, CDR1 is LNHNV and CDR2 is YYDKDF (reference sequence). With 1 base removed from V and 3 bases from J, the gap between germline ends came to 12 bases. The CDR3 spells CATSRGLGVDYGYTF. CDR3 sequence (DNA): TGTGCCACCAGCAGAGGGCTAGGGGTTGACTATGGCTACACCTTC. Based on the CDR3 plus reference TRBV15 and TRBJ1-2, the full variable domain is DAMVIQNPRYQVTQFGKPVTLSCSQTLNHNVMYWYQQKSSQAPKLLFHYYDKDFNNEADTPDNFQSRRPNTSFCFLDIRSPGLGDTAMYLCATSRGLGVDYGYTFGSGTRLTVV.

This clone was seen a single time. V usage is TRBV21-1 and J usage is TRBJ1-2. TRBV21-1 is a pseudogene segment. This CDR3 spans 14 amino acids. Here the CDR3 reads CASKKGSSDYGYTF. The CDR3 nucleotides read TGTGCCAGCAAGAAGGGATCCTCCGACTATGGCTACACCTTC.

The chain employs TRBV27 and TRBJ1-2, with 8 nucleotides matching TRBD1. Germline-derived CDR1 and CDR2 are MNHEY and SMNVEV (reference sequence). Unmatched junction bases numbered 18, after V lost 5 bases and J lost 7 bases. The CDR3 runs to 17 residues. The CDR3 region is CASSQGAVISKMGGYTF. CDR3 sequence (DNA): TGTGCCAGCAGTCAGGGGGCGGTGATTAGCAAGATGGGTGGCTACACCTTC.

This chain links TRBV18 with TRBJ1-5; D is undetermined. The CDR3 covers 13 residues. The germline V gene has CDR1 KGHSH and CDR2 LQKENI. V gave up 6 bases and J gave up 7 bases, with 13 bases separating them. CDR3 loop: CASSLSEPQPQHF. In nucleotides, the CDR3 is TGTGCCAGCTCCCTCTCCGAACCCCAGCCCCAGCATTTT. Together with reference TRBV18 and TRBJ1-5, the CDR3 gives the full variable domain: NAGVMQNPRHLVRRRGQEARLRCSPMKGHSHVYWYRQLPEEGLKFMVYLQKENIIDESGMPKERFSAEFPKEGPSILRIQQVVRGDSAAYFCASSLSEPQPQHFGDGTRLSIL.

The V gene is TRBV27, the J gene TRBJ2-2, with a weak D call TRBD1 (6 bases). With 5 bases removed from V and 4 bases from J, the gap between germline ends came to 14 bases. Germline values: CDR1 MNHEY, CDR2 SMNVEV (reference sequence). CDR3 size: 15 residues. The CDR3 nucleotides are TGTGCCAGCAGTCCCGACAGGCCGAGCACCGGGGAGCTGTTTTTT. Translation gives CASSPDRPSTGELFF.

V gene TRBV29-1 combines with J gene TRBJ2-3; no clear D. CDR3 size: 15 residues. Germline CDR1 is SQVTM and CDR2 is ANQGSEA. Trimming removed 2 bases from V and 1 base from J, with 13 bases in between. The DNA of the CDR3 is TGCAGCGTTGAATGGGCATCTCTGCGCACAGATACGCAGTATTTT. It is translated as CSVEWASLRTDTQYF.

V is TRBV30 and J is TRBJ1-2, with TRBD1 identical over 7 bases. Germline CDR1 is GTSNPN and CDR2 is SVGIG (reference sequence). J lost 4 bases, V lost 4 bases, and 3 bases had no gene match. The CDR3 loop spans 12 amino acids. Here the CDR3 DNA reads TGTGCCTGGAAGGGGACAGCCTATGGCTACACCTTC. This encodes CAWKGTAYGYTF.

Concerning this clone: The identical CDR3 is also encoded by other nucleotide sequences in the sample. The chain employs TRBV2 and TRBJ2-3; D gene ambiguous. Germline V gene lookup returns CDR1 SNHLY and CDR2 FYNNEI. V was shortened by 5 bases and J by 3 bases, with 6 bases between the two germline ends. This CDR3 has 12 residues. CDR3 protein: CASSLSTDTQYF. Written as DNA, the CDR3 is TGTGCCAGCAGTTTGTCAACAGATACGCAGTATTTT.

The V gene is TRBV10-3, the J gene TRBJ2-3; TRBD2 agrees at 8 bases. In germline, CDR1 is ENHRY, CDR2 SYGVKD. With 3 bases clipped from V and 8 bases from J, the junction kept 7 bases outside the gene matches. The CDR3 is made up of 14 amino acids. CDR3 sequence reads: CAISDGTRRVTQYF. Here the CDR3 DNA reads TGTGCCATCAGTGACGGGACTAGAAGGGTTACGCAGTATTTT.

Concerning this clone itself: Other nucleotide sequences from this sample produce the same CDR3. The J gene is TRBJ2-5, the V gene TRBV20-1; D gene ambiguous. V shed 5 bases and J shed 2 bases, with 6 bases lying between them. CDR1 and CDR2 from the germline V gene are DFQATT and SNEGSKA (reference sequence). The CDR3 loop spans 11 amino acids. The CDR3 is CSARIQETQYF. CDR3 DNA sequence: TGCAGTGCTCGGATACAAGAGACCCAGTACTTC.

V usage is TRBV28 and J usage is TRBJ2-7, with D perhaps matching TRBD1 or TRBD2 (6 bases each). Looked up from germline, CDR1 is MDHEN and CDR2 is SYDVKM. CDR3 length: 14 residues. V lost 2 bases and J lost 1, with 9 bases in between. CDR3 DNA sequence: TGTGCCAGCAGTTTAAAGGGGGGATCCTACGAGCAGTACTTC. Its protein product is CASSLKGGSYEQYF.

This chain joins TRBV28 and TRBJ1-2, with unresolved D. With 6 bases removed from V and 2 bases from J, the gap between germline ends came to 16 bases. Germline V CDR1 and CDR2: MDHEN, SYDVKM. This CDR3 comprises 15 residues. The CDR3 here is CASRDGPLGNYGYTF. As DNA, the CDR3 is TGTGCCAGCAGGGACGGGCCCCTCGGAAACTATGGCTACACCTTC.

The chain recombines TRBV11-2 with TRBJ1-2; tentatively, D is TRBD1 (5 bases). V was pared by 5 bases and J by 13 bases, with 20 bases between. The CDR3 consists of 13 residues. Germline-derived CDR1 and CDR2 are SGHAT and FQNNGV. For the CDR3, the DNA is TGTGCCAGCAGCCCGTCCGGGGACGGTATACCCACCTTC. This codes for CASSPSGDGIPTF.

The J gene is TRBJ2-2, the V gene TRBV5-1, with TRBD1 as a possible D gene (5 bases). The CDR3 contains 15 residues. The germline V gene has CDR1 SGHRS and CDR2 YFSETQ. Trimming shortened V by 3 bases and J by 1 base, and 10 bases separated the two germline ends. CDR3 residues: CASSSHTGNTGELFF. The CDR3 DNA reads TGCGCCAGCAGCTCGCATACAGGGAACACCGGGGAGCTGTTTTTT.

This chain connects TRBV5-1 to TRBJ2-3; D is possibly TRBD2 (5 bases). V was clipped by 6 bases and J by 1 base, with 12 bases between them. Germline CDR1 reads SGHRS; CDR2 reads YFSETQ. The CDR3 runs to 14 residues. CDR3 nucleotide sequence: TGCGCCAGCAAGTCGGGAAGAGGCACAGATACGCAGTATTTT. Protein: CASKSGRGTDTQYF.